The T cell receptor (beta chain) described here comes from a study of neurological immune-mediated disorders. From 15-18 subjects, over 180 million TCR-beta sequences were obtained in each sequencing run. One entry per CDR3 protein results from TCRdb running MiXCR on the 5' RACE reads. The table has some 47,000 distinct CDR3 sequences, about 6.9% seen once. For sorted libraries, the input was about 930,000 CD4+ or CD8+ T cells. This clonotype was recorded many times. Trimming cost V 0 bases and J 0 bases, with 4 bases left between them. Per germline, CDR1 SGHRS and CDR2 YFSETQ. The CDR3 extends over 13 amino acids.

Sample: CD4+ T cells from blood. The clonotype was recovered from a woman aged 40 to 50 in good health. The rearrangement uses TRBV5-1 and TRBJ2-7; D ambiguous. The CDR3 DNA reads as TGCGCCAGCAGCTTGGGAGTCTCCTACGAGCAGTACTTC. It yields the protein CASSLGVSYEQYF. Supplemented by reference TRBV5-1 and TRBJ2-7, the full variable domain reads KAGVTQTPRYLIKTRGQQVTLSCSPISGHRSVSWYQQTPGQGLQFLFEYFSETQRNKGNFPGRFSGRQFSNSRSEMNVSTLELGDSALYLCASSLGVSYEQYFGPGTRLTVT.